Following are 28 T cell receptor beta chains from one sample sequenced in a study of CD8 T cells in Susac syndrome. Random hexamers were used to reverse transcribe the RNA input (roughly 0.5 to 1 ug). Using its own MiXCR run on the immunoSEQ multiplex PCR reads, TCRdb lists one record per CDR3 protein. The sample consists of some 180,000 distinct CDR3 sequences, about 95% of them appearing once. Material: CD4+ T cells from PBMCs. The source is a human donor in good health.

The J gene is TRBJ2-3, the V gene TRBV12-3 or TRBV12-4, with 9 nucleotides matching TRBD2. This CDR3 is built from 17 residues. Trimming took 2 bases from V and 2 from J; bases not matched to a gene: 8. In DNA form, the CDR3 reads TGTGCCAGCAGTTTATCCCGACTAGCGGAAAACACAGATACGCAGTATTTT. Translating it yields CASSLSRLAENTDTQYF.

V gene TRBV28 combines with J gene TRBJ2-1; 10 positions agree with TRBD1. This CDR3 comprises 12 residues. CDR1 and CDR2 (germline): MDHEN, SYDVKM. V lost 9 bases to trimming and J lost 7 bases; unmatched junction nucleotides: 3. DNA of the CDR3: TGTGCCAGTTGGGACAGGGGTAATGAGCAGTTCTTC. It codes for CASWDRGNEQFF.

The chain uses TRBV14 and TRBJ1-2; no firm D call. Trimming took off 0 bases at V and 10 bases at J, with 9 bases between the two ends. The CDR3 has 12 residues. Germline CDR1 is SGHDN and CDR2 is FVKESK. CDR3 bases: TGTGCCAGCAGCCAAGATCGGGTGCTCTACACCTTC. It codes for CASSQDRVLYTF.

The chain combines TRBV28 with TRBJ2-5; no reliable D call. Germline V gene data show CDR1 as MDHEN and CDR2 as SYDVKM. Trimming removed 5 bases from V and 5 bases from J, with 15 bases in between. This CDR3 is built from 14 residues. DNA of the CDR3: TGTGCCAGCAGTCTACTCCCGCTTGGGGAGACCCAGTACTTC. The encoded protein is CASSLLPLGETQYF.

The chain employs TRBV29-1 and TRBJ2-7; 11 bases fit TRBD1. CDR3 size: 13 residues. Looked up from germline, CDR1 is SQVTM and CDR2 is ANQGSEA. The junction had 5 bases not matched to a gene; V was cut back by 4 bases and J by 6 bases. The CDR3 sequence: CSVGGTGGREQYF. CDR3 nucleotides: TGCAGCGTTGGGGGGACAGGGGGTCGCGAGCAGTACTTC.

V usage is TRBV7-8 and J usage is TRBJ2-5; the match to TRBD1 covers 8 bases. In germline, CDR1 is SGHVS, CDR2 FQNEAQ. The CDR3 is made up of 14 amino acids. The trim removed 5 bases at V and 0 bases at J, leaving 2 bases unmatched. The CDR3 bases are TGTGCCAGCAGCCCAGGGGGCTACCAAGAGACCCAGTACTTC. It is translated as CASSPGGYQETQYF.

V usage is TRBV4-2 and J usage is TRBJ2-7; 10 bases align to TRBD2. Germline V lookup: CDR1 LGHNA, CDR2 YNFKEQ. CDR3 length: 17 residues. Germline trimming cut 0 bases from V and 2 bases from J; bases unmatched to any gene: 7. The CDR3 loop is CASSQDWRTSGAYEQYF. The CDR3 coding sequence is TGTGCCAGCAGCCAAGACTGGCGGACTAGCGGAGCCTACGAGCAGTACTTC.

J is TRBJ1-2 and V is TRBV2; TRBD1 is a possible D gene (5 bases). Germline V gene data show CDR1 as SNHLY and CDR2 as FYNNEI. The V and J ends lost 1 base and 2 bases respectively, with 8 bases between them. This CDR3 spans 14 amino acids. This CDR3 is CASSEGKGNYGYTF. In DNA form, the CDR3 reads TGTGCCAGCAGTGAAGGGAAGGGGAACTATGGCTACACCTTC.

The gene calls are TRBV19 and TRBJ2-1; D is undetermined. In germline, CDR1 is LNHDA, CDR2 SQIVND (reference sequence). The V and J ends lost 4 bases and 0 bases respectively, with 13 bases between them. CDR3 size: 16 residues. This chain's CDR3 is CASSTVHGSSYNEQFF. DNA for the CDR3: TGTGCCAGTAGTACCGTCCACGGAAGCTCCTACAATGAGCAGTTCTTC.

V is TRBV20-1 and J is TRBJ2-7; D unclear. CDR1 is DFQATT and CDR2 is SNEGSKA in the germline V gene (reference sequence). The V and J ends lost 4 bases and 6 bases respectively, with 10 bases between them. This CDR3 spans 11 amino acids. The DNA of the CDR3 is TGCAGTGCTACACCTTCCATCGAGCAGTACTTC. This codes for CSATPSIEQYF.

This sequence joins TRBV29-1 and TRBJ2-2, with 8 bases matching TRBD2. With V trimmed by 7 bases and J by 0 bases, 7 bases remained unmatched. The germline gives CDR1 SQVTM, CDR2 ANQGSEA. This CDR3 contains 15 residues. The CDR3 spells CSADGGAANTGELFF. CDR3 sequence (DNA): TGCAGCGCCGACGGGGGGGCAGCGAACACCGGGGAGCTGTTTTTT.

Here the CDR3 reads CASSFRVEEKLFF. DNA for the CDR3: TGTGCCAGCAGCTTTCGGGTCGAGGAAAAACTGTTTTTT. V gene TRBV13 combines with J gene TRBJ1-4; D is ambiguous. From germline, CDR1 is PRHDT and CDR2 FYEKMQ (reference sequence). The germline V and J ends were trimmed by 3 bases and 8 bases, with 10 bases remaining between them. The CDR3 is 13 residues long.

The V and J genes are TRBV20-1 and TRBJ2-7; 7 positions match TRBD2. Trimming cost V 5 bases and J 3 bases; bases outside gene matches: 13. The CDR3 runs to 15 residues. Germline assignment: CDR1 DFQATT and CDR2 SNEGSKA (reference sequence). The CDR3 DNA sequence: TGCAGTGCTGGGGGGGTTACGGGAGTCGGCTACGAGCAGTACTTC. As protein: CSAGGVTGVGYEQYF.

The gene calls are TRBV5-1 and TRBJ2-7, with 7 bases fitting TRBD1. The germline V gene encodes CDR1 SGHRS and CDR2 YFSETQ. The length of the CDR3 is 15 residues. The J segment lost 1 base and the V segment lost 0 bases, leaving 4 bases of the junction unmatched. The CDR3 region has the DNA TGCGCCAGCAGCTTGGTGTCAGGGGGTTCCTACGAGCAGTACTTC. The encoded protein is CASSLVSGGSYEQYF.

This chain uses TRBV27 with TRBJ1-2; D is ambiguous. Between the trimmed V and J ends, which lost 6 bases and 2 bases, there was a span of 16 bases. CDR1 and CDR2 (germline): MNHEY, SMNVEV (reference sequence). The CDR3 is 15 residues long. The CDR3 region has the DNA TGTGCCAGCAGCCCGATTGACGGAGTCAACTATGGCTACACCTTC. This translates into CASSPIDGVNYGYTF.

CDR3 loop: CSVRIGKREQYF. CDR3 DNA: TGCAGCGTTAGGATAGGGAAGAGGGAGCAGTACTTC. The chain carries TRBV29-1 and TRBJ2-7; no clear D. The CDR3 loop spans 12 amino acids. Germline CDR1 reads SQVTM; CDR2 reads ANQGSEA. The V end was cut by 5 bases, the J end by 7 bases, with 15 bases between.

This chain joins TRBV7-9 and TRBJ2-1; D assignment may be TRBD1 or TRBD2 (5 bases each). The CDR3 has 14 amino acids. V lost 2 bases and J 4 bases, leaving 9 bases between the germline ends. Germline CDR1 reads SEHNR; CDR2 reads FQNEAQ (reference sequence). CDR3 amino acids: CASSLRGEYNEQFF. CDR3 bases: TGTGCCAGCAGCTTAAGGGGAGAATACAATGAGCAGTTCTTC.

The chain recombines TRBV6-2 or TRBV6-3 with TRBJ2-7, with D possibly being TRBD2 (7 bases). Germline CDR1 MNHEY, CDR2 SVGEGT. The V end lost 7 bases, the J end lost 0 bases, and 13 bases lay between the germline ends. The CDR3 consists of 14 residues. The CDR3 DNA reads TGTGCCAGCATCGAGGGGGGGAGCTCCTACGAGCAGTACTTC. Protein: CASIEGGSSYEQYF.

The V and J genes are TRBV7-3 and TRBJ2-3; tentative D call: TRBD2 (5 bases). V was trimmed by 5 bases and J by 2 bases, leaving 14 bases between them. The CDR3 extends over 15 amino acids. Germline CDR1 SGHTA, CDR2 FQGTGA. Here the CDR3 DNA reads TGTGCCAGCAGCCCCCGGATAGCGCCCACAGATACGCAGTATTTT. Protein: CASSPRIAPTDTQYF.

The chain combines TRBV28 with TRBJ2-7; 8 nucleotides agree with TRBD1. V lost 7 bases and J lost 0; bases outside the gene matches: 8. Germline CDR1 reads MDHEN; CDR2 reads SYDVKM. The CDR3 contains 15 residues. Written as DNA, the CDR3 is TGTGCCAGCAATAGAGGACAGGGTTACTCCTACGAGCAGTACTTC. Protein: CASNRGQGYSYEQYF.

V is TRBV29-1 and J is TRBJ1-5; unclear D gene. The ends were cut back, 3 bases at V and 0 bases at J, with 3 bases in the middle. This CDR3 region has 12 residues. Germline CDR1 SQVTM, CDR2 ANQGSEA. The CDR3: CSVEDSNQPQHF. CDR3 bases: TGCAGCGTTGAGGATAGCAATCAGCCCCAGCATTTT.

The chain joins TRBV27 to TRBJ2-7, with a possible D match to TRBD1 (6 bases). Looked up from germline, CDR1 is MNHEY and CDR2 is SMNVEV (reference sequence). Deletions cut 8 bases from V and 7 bases from J, with 15 bases between. The CDR3 sequence is 12 residues long. The CDR3 sequence is CASGGGLREQYF. The CDR3, as DNA: TGTGCCAGCGGGGGCGGATTACGGGAGCAGTACTTC.

This rearrangement joins TRBV4-3 to TRBJ2-2, with 8 bases aligning to TRBD2. Germline V gene data show CDR1 as LGHNA and CDR2 as YSLEER. CDR3 length: 17 residues. J was trimmed by 1 base and V by 0 bases; bases with no gene match: 4. This chain's CDR3 is CASSQDPSGWNTGELFF. As DNA, the CDR3 is TGCGCCAGCAGCCAAGACCCTAGCGGGTGGAACACCGGGGAGCTGTTTTTT.

The chain recombines TRBV4-3 with TRBJ2-7; 11 bases are shared with TRBD2. The trim removed 1 base at V and 7 bases at J, leaving 9 bases unmatched. CDR1 LGHNA and CDR2 YSLEER come from the germline V gene. The CDR3 runs to 16 residues. The CDR3 sequence is CASSQGGSGRAGEQYF. The CDR3 coding sequence is TGCGCCAGCAGCCAAGGGGGTAGCGGGAGGGCCGGGGAGCAGTACTTC.

The chain recombines TRBV30 with TRBJ2-2, with 10 bases that match TRBD2. This CDR3 is built from 15 residues. With V trimmed by 3 bases and J by 7 bases, 8 bases remained unmatched. Per germline, CDR1 GTSNPN and CDR2 SVGIG (reference sequence). In DNA form, the CDR3 reads TGTGCCTGGAGCCGTCTAGCGGGAGAAGGCGGGGAGCTGTTTTTT. Encoded protein: CAWSRLAGEGGELFF.

The chain recombines TRBV24-1 with TRBJ1-5; TRBD1 is a possible D gene (6 bases). The CDR3 has 14 residues. With 9 bases removed from V and 4 bases from J, the gap between germline ends came to 15 bases. Germline V gene lookup returns CDR1 KGHDR and CDR2 SFDVKD. CDR3 sequence: CATGAGAGNQPQHF. In DNA, the CDR3 is TGTGCCACCGGGGCAGGGGCGGGGAATCAGCCCCAGCATTTT.

V is TRBV9 and J is TRBJ2-1, with D uncertain. This CDR3 has 12 amino acids. Germline CDR1 and CDR2: SGDLS and YYNGEE. The V and J ends lost 0 bases and 6 bases respectively, with 4 bases between them. The CDR3 protein is CASSVGINEQFF. In DNA form, the CDR3 reads TGTGCCAGCAGCGTAGGAATCAATGAGCAGTTCTTC.

The rearrangement uses TRBV6-2 or TRBV6-3 and TRBJ2-1; 13 bases line up with TRBD2. The CDR3 is 15 amino acids. Germline V gene data show CDR1 as MNHEY and CDR2 as SVGEGT. The trim removed 2 bases at V and 8 bases at J, leaving 3 bases unmatched. Here the CDR3 reads CASSYTSGRAYEQFF. The CDR3 region has the DNA TGTGCCAGCAGTTACACTAGCGGGAGGGCCTATGAGCAGTTCTTC.